The 23 T cell receptor beta chains below all came from one sample that was sequenced in a study of identical twins. TCRdb re-called the 5' RACE reads through MiXCR, storing one row per CDR3 protein. The table has about 900,000 distinct CDR3 sequences, approximately 13% seen once; the top ten hold around 1.6%. The sample also formed part of further work on yellow fever vaccine responses in identical twins.

Material: PBMCs. The receptors originated from a woman younger than 30 in good health.

In this sample, this clonotype turned up a few times. The chain employs TRBV20-1 and TRBJ1-1; no reliable D call. Germline CDR1 DFQATT, CDR2 SNEGSKA (reference sequence). With 6 bases removed from V and 7 bases from J, the gap between germline ends came to 18 bases. This CDR3 spans 13 amino acids. CDR3 DNA: TGCAGTGCAGCGGGAGAGGGAAGAGGTGAAGCTTTCTTT. This translates into CSAAGEGRGEAFF.

V is TRBV11-1 and J is TRBJ2-5; D may be TRBD2 (5 bases). This CDR3 is 16 amino acids long. V dropped 1 base and J dropped 5 bases, with 17 bases sitting between them. In germline, CDR1 is SGHAT, CDR2 FQDESV (reference sequence). The DNA of the CDR3 is TGTGCCAGCAGCTTAGTTGGACTCCTTCCCCGCGAGACCCAGTACTTC. Translation: CASSLVGLLPRETQYF.

This clonotype was recorded at least ten times. CDR3 amino acids: CASRRSSTEAFF. CDR3 DNA sequence: TGTGCCAGCAGAAGGTCTAGCACTGAAGCTTTCTTT. This chain uses TRBV3-1 with TRBJ1-1; D is uncertain. The V gene's germline CDR1 is LGHDT and CDR2 YNNKEL (reference sequence). The V end was cut by 6 bases, the J end by 4 bases, with 9 bases between. The CDR3 is 12 amino acids.

This chain links TRBV5-6 with TRBJ2-1, with TRBD2 identical over 8 bases. The CDR3 is made up of 22 amino acids. V lost 1 base to trimming and J lost 3 bases; unmatched junction nucleotides: 24. Germline CDR1 reads SGHDT; CDR2 reads YYEEEE. CDR3 region: CASSLNPRSLRERGLVYNEQFF. CDR3 nucleotides: TGTGCCAGCAGCTTGAACCCCCGGTCGTTGAGGGAACGGGGACTAGTCTACAATGAGCAGTTCTTC.

This clonotype was seen more than once but under ten times. The chain joins TRBV20-1 to TRBJ2-1, with a weak D call TRBD2 (6 bases). Germline CDR1 is DFQATT and CDR2 is SNEGSKA (reference sequence). The CDR3 covers 15 residues. V was pared by 1 base and J by 5 bases, with 15 bases between. CDR3: CSARVLGGGNNEQFF. DNA of the CDR3: TGCAGTGCTAGAGTATTAGGCGGCGGGAACAATGAGCAGTTCTTC.

This sequence joins TRBV12-3 or TRBV12-4 and TRBJ2-3; 10 bases line up with TRBD1. V dropped 3 bases and J dropped 5; count of bases not matched to a gene: 11. CDR3 length equals 17 residues. The CDR3 DNA reads as TGTGCCAGCAGTTTCCAAGGGACAGGGGCGGGAGGAGATACGCAGTATTTT. Its translation: CASSFQGTGAGGDTQYF.

The chain is built from TRBV5-1 and TRBJ2-6; TRBD1 aligns across 7 bases. CDR3 size: 15 residues. The V gene end was trimmed by 4 bases and the J gene end by 1 base; junction bases not matched to a gene: 2. Germline V gene data show CDR1 as SGHRS and CDR2 as YFSETQ. The CDR3 DNA follows: TGCGCCAGCAGCGTACAGGGGTCTGGGGCCAACGTCCTGACTTTC. Translated: CASSVQGSGANVLTF.

This chain connects TRBV5-1 to TRBJ2-6; 11 bases match TRBD2. This CDR3 is 18 amino acids long. Per the germline V gene, CDR1 is SGHRS and CDR2 is YFSETQ. V lost 3 bases to trimming and J lost 0 bases; unmatched junction nucleotides: 5. CDR3 region: CASSSGLAVSSGANVLTF. The DNA for the CDR3 is TGCGCCAGCAGCTCGGGACTAGCGGTGAGCTCTGGGGCCAACGTCCTGACTTTC.

This clonotype was detected ten times or more. The chain uses TRBV5-6 and TRBJ1-6; no definite D call. Germline lookup yields CDR1 SGHDT and CDR2 YYEEEE. V gave up 0 bases and J gave up 6 bases, with 4 bases separating them. CDR3 length equals 13 residues. The CDR3 nucleotides read TGTGCCAGCAGCTTGGACGTTAATTCACCCCTCCACTTT. As protein: CASSLDVNSPLHF.

This clonotype has a handful of counts. This chain joins TRBV7-9 and TRBJ1-1; D is unclear. This CDR3 is built from 13 residues. CDR1 is SEHNR and CDR2 is FQNEAQ in the germline V gene (reference sequence). Trimming shortened V by 6 bases and J by 3 bases, and 11 bases separated the two germline ends. CDR3 protein: CASRPMSDTEAFF. Here the CDR3 DNA reads TGTGCCAGCAGACCAATGTCAGACACTGAAGCTTTCTTT.

The V gene is TRBV7-8, the J gene TRBJ1-6; D might be TRBD1 (5 bases). Germline loops: CDR1 SGHVS, CDR2 FQNEAQ. The CDR3 has 17 amino acids. V shed 2 bases and J shed 3 bases, with 14 bases lying between them. The CDR3, as DNA: TGTGCCAGCAGCTTATCTGAAGGGACGATCTATAATTCACCCCTCCACTTT. Translating it yields CASSLSEGTIYNSPLHF.

This clonotype was counted only a few times. The chain joins TRBV27 to TRBJ1-2; possible D gene TRBD1, 5 bases. V was trimmed by 3 bases and J by 7 bases, leaving 12 bases between them. The CDR3 has 13 residues. Germline assignment: CDR1 MNHEY and CDR2 SMNVEV (reference sequence). CDR3 in amino acids: CASSFEGRSGYTF. DNA for the CDR3: TGTGCCAGCAGTTTTGAGGGACGGAGTGGCTACACCTTC.

The gene calls are TRBV14 and TRBJ2-1; TRBD2 agrees at 9 bases. The germline V gene encodes CDR1 SGHDN and CDR2 FVKESK. With 4 bases clipped from V and 2 bases from J, the junction kept 6 bases outside the gene matches. The CDR3 extends over 16 amino acids. The CDR3 reads CASSPPIAGAYNEQFF. The CDR3 DNA sequence: TGTGCCAGCAGCCCCCCCATAGCGGGAGCCTACAATGAGCAGTTCTTC.

V gene TRBV5-4 combines with J gene TRBJ2-5, with 7 nucleotides matching TRBD2. The germline CDR1 and CDR2 sequences are SGHNT and YYREEE (reference sequence). This CDR3 has 15 amino acids. Trimming at V came to 0 bases and at J to 2 bases, leaving 4 bases not matched to a gene. CDR3 region: CASSLVASGQETQYF. The CDR3 DNA follows: TGTGCCAGCAGCTTGGTGGCTAGCGGACAAGAGACCCAGTACTTC.

This clonotype was detected only a few times. The CDR3 region is CASSPPGSRGVSSPLHF. The CDR3, as DNA: TGTGCCAGCAGCCCACCTGGCTCGAGGGGAGTGAGTTCACCCCTCCACTTT. The gene calls are TRBV7-7 and TRBJ1-6; a possible D gene is TRBD1 (5 bases). V lost 5 bases and J lost 9, with 23 bases in between. Germline-derived CDR1 and CDR2 are SSHAT and FNYEAQ (reference sequence). This CDR3 has 17 residues.

The gene calls are TRBV12-3 or TRBV12-4 and TRBJ2-2, with D hard to call. The CDR3 is 14 amino acids. V gave up 6 bases and J gave up 5 bases, with 13 bases separating them. CDR3 residues: CASSPSGKTGELFF. The CDR3 DNA sequence: TGTGCCAGCAGCCCCTCCGGAAAGACCGGGGAGCTGTTTTTT.

The J gene is TRBJ2-1, the V gene TRBV5-1; D possibly matches TRBD1 or TRBD2 (5 bases each). V dropped 1 base and J dropped 1 base, with 12 bases sitting between them. CDR3 size: 16 residues. Germline V lookup: CDR1 SGHRS, CDR2 YFSETQ. The CDR3 loop is CASSLWDRFSYNEQFF. DNA for the CDR3: TGCGCCAGCAGCTTGTGGGACCGATTTTCCTACAATGAGCAGTTCTTC.

CDR3 amino acids: CASSVETSYNEQFF. The CDR3 DNA reads as TGTGCCAGCAGCGTAGAGACCTCCTACAATGAGCAGTTCTTC. This chain uses TRBV9 with TRBJ2-1; D is unclear. CDR3 length equals 14 residues. Germline V CDR1 and CDR2: SGDLS, YYNGEE. Trimming took 0 bases from V and 0 from J, leaving 4 bases between them.

J is TRBJ2-7 and V is TRBV20-1; D is unresolved. Germline CDR1 reads DFQATT; CDR2 reads SNEGSKA (reference sequence). The CDR3 spans 15 residues. V lost 4 bases and J lost 0, with 16 bases in between. CDR3 nucleotides: TGCAGTGCTACCCCACCACCGGGCTCCTCCTACGAGCAGTACTTC. Translating gives CSATPPPGSSYEQYF.

This clonotype was recorded at least ten times. V usage is TRBV3-1 and J usage is TRBJ2-5; TRBD2 aligns across 8 bases. V was clipped by 4 bases and J by 2 bases; unmatched bases: 6. The CDR3 spans 15 residues. CDR1 is LGHDT, CDR2 YNNKEL, per germline (reference sequence). CDR3 sequence reads: CASSRTRGRQETQYF. CDR3 in DNA: TGTGCCAGCAGCCGCACCCGCGGGAGGCAAGAGACCCAGTACTTC.

The V and J genes are TRBV28 and TRBJ2-7; 7 bases line up with TRBD2. V trimming: 6 bases; J trimming: 3 bases; junction bases outside the gene matches: 8. This CDR3 has 14 residues. The germline gives CDR1 MDHEN, CDR2 SYDVKM. The CDR3 here is CASRPFPGGYEQYF. In DNA, the CDR3 is TGTGCCAGCAGACCCTTTCCGGGAGGCTACGAGCAGTACTTC. Looking up the rest from reference TRBV28 and TRBJ2-7 gives the full variable domain: DVKVTQSSRYLVKRTGEKVFLECVQDMDHENMFWYRQDPGLGLRLIYFSYDVKMKEKGDIPEGYSVSREKKERFSLILESASTNQTSMYLCASRPFPGGYEQYFGPGTRLTVT.

This rearrangement joins TRBV5-5 to TRBJ1-5; 11 bases agree with TRBD1. The V segment lost 2 bases and the J segment 3 bases; nucleotides outside the gene matches: 7. Germline V gene data show CDR1 as SGHKS and CDR2 as YYEKEE (reference sequence). The CDR3 totals 17 residues. The chain's CDR3 is CASSLMGQGGPNQPQHF. Written as DNA, the CDR3 is TGTGCCAGCAGCTTAATGGGACAGGGGGGTCCCAATCAGCCCCAGCATTTT. Combining the CDR3 with reference TRBV5-5 and TRBJ1-5 gives the whole variable domain DAGVTQSPTHLIKTRGQQVTLRCSPISGHKSVSWYQQVLGQGPQFIFQYYEKEERGRGNFPDRFSARQFPNYSSELNVNALLLGDSALYLCASSLMGQGGPNQPQHFGDGTRLSIL.

This clonotype has more than one count but fewer than ten. V and J are TRBV3-1 and TRBJ2-1, with TRBD2 as a possible D gene (5 bases). Germline V gene data show CDR1 as LGHDT and CDR2 as YNNKEL (reference sequence). V was clipped by 4 bases and J by 7 bases, with 11 bases between them. The CDR3 totals 13 residues. CDR3 nucleotide sequence: TGTGCCAGCAGCCCCTCCACGGGGAATGAGCAGTTCTTC. As protein: CASSPSTGNEQFF.